Listed below are T cell receptor beta chains from one sample, sequenced in a study of T cell responses to AZD1222 COVID-19 vaccine. Clones were read by immunoSEQ multiplex PCR, and TCRdb kept only the in-frame ones, dropping some. The sample shows around 69,000 clones, 70% to 90% of them seen only once. The input for sequencing was peripheral blood, taken on day 0 of AZD1222 vaccination. These receptors were collected from an adult in good health. Both conserved end residues are part of each CDR3. D genes are given only for firm matches. Not all rows give a size; the values are once, few, many and, for expanded clones, a class.

j_call	clone_size	v_call	d_call	cdr3_nt	cdr3_aa
TRBJ1-5	-	TRBV28	TRBD1	TGTGCCAGCATCCAGGGGGGGGCGAGGGATCAGCCCCAGCATTTT	CASIQGGARDQPQHF
TRBJ1-3	-	TRBV3-1/TRBV3-2	-	TGTGCCAGCAGCACAGGACTTATCTCTGGAAACACCATATATTTT	CASSTGLISGNTIYF
TRBJ2-7	-	TRBV28	-	TGTGCCAGCAGTGTTTCGGGGGTCTCCTACGAGCAGTACTTC	CASSVSGVSYEQYF
TRBJ2-1	-	TRBV15	TRBD2	TGTGCCACCAGCAGCTCCACATTCGGGGGGGACCAGTTCTTC	CATSSSTFGGDQFF
TRBJ2-7	-	TRBV7-2	-	TGTGCCAGCAGCTTAGGGGTAGCGTTAGTTGGCTACGAGCAGTACTTC	CASSLGVALVGYEQYF
TRBJ2-7	-	TRBV28	TRBD1	TGTGCCAGTTACCCCGGGACAGCCTTCTACGAGCAGTACTTC	CASYPGTAFYEQYF
TRBJ2-1	-	TRBV10-1	TRBD2	TGCGCCAGCAGTGAAACCGTGACTAGCCGGGGGATCGGTGAGCAGTTCTTC	CASSETVTSRGIGEQFF
TRBJ1-3	-	TRBV28	TRBD1	TGTGCCAGCCTTTCGGACAGGGGTGGGAACACCATATATTTT	CASLSDRGGNTIYF
TRBJ1-6	-	TRBV21-1	-	TGTGCCAGCACCTGTAGGGGACCATTCTATAATTCACCCCTCCACTTT	CASTCRGPFYNSPLHF
TRBJ1-2	-	TRBV28	-	TGTGCCAGCAGTTTATTACCGGACAGTCCTAACTATGGCTACACCTTC	CASSLLPDSPNYGYTF
TRBJ1-1	-	TRBV7-9	-	TGTGCCAGCAGCGTCGACACGAACACTGAAGCTTTCTTT	CASSVDTNTEAFF
TRBJ1-1	once	TRBV27	-	TGTGCCAGCCGTCAGGGGCGGACGAACACTGAAGCTTTCTTT	CASRQGRTNTEAFF
TRBJ2-5	-	TRBV10-1	-	TGCGCCAGCAGTGAAGTCCTGGGGCAGTACAAGGAGACCCAGTACTTC	CASSEVLGQYKETQYF
TRBJ1-2	-	TRBV18	-	TGTGCCAGCTCACCTAGTGGAGGGTTGGACTATGGCTACACCTTC	CASSPSGGLDYGYTF
TRBJ2-1	once	TRBV19	-	TGTGCCAGTAGTATTCGGATAGGGCGCAATGAGCAGTTCTTC	CASSIRIGRNEQFF
TRBJ2-1	-	TRBV7-8	-	TGTGCCAGCAGCGATAGAGTGAGTTCCTACAATGAGCAGTTCTTC	CASSDRVSSYNEQFF
TRBJ1-3	-	TRBV28	TRBD1	TGTGCCAGCAGCCGAACCTGGACAGGGCTCCCCTCTGGAAACACCATATATTTT	CASSRTWTGLPSGNTIYF
TRBJ1-1	-	TRBV7-8	TRBD1	TGTGCCAGCAGCTTATCTGGCAGGGGGCGAGGGGTGAACACTGAAGCTTTCTTT	CASSLSGRGRGVNTEAFF
TRBJ1-2	-	TRBV28	TRBD1	TGTGCCAGCAGACTTTCGGGACAGCCTAACTATGGCTACACCTTC	CASRLSGQPNYGYTF
TRBJ2-2	-	TRBV5-1	TRBD1	TGCGCCAGCAGCTTGGGGCAGGGGGACACCGGGGAGCTGTTTTTT	CASSLGQGDTGELFF
TRBJ2-3	-	TRBV11-2	TRBD2	TGTGCCAGCAGCCTAACCGCCCTAGCGGGGGGACGCACAGATACGCAGTATTTT	CASSLTALAGGRTDTQYF
TRBJ1-3	-	TRBV15	-	TGTGCCACCAGCGGATACAGGAGAACCTCTGGAAACACCATATATTTT	CATSGYRRTSGNTIYF
TRBJ1-4	-	TRBV6-1	-	TGTGCCAGCAGTTATACGAGAGAAAATGAAAAACTGTTTTTT	CASSYTRENEKLFF
TRBJ2-2	few	TRBV7-8	TRBD2	TGTGCCAGCAGCCCACGGACTAGCGGAACCACCGGGGAGCTGTTTTTT	CASSPRTSGTTGELFF
TRBJ1-5	-	TRBV10-3	TRBD1	TGTGCCATCAGTCCAGACAGGGTGAGTCAGCCCCAGCATTTT	CAISPDRVSQPQHF
TRBJ1-6	-	TRBV5-1	-	TGCGCCAGCACCTCCCAGCCTAATAATTCACCCCTCCACTTT	CASTSQPNNSPLHF
TRBJ2-2	-	TRBV6-5	-	TGTGCCAGCAGCAAACAGGGGAACACCGGGGAGCTGTTTTTT	CASSKQGNTGELFF
TRBJ2-5	-	TRBV27	-	TGTGCCAGCAGTTCCCTCTCATGGGTGGGAGAGACCCAGTACTTC	CASSSLSWVGETQYF
TRBJ2-2	-	TRBV4-1	-	TGCGCCAGCAGCCAACGGTTGGCGAACACCGGGGAGCTGTTTTTT	CASSQRLANTGELFF
TRBJ1-4	-	TRBV3-1/TRBV3-2	-	TGTGCCAGCAGTCGGGACGGAACCGGCACAAAACTGTTTTTT	CASSRDGTGTKLFF
TRBJ2-1	-	TRBV10-3	TRBD2	TGTGCCATCAGTGAGTCCCTAGCGGGAGGGACTCGGCCTGAGCAGTTCTTC	CAISESLAGGTRPEQFF
TRBJ2-1	-	TRBV9	-	TGTGCCAGCAGCGTAGCCGGCCCCTACAATGAGCAGTTCTTC	CASSVAGPYNEQFF
TRBJ1-6	-	TRBV5-1	-	TGCGCCAGCAGTCTTTCAGCTTCCACTAATTCACCCCTCCACTTT	CASSLSASTNSPLHF
TRBJ2-1	-	TRBV7-9	TRBD1	TGTGCCAGCAGCTGGACAGGTTACGCACATGAGCAGTTCTTC	CASSWTGYAHEQFF
TRBJ2-3	-	TRBV10-1	TRBD2	TGCGCCAGCAGTGACTCCCGACTAGCGGGGGGCACAGATACGCAGTATTTT	CASSDSRLAGGTDTQYF
TRBJ2-3	-	TRBV28	-	TGTGCCAGCACTCCGGACTACACAGATACGCAGTATTTT	CASTPDYTDTQYF
TRBJ2-1	once	TRBV28	TRBD2	TGTGCCAGCAGGCCACCCAGGGGACTAGCGAGTCGCCTCTCCTACAATGAGCAGTTCTTC	CASRPPRGLASRLSYNEQFF
TRBJ1-6	-	TRBV5-1	-	TGCGCCAGCAGCTTGGAAGACGGGTATTCACCCCTCCACTTT	CASSLEDGYSPLHF
TRBJ1-1	-	TRBV12-3/TRBV12-4	-	TGTGCCAGCAGTTTTATGAACACTGAAGCTTTCTTT	CASSFMNTEAFF
TRBJ2-2	once	TRBV5-1	-	TGCGCCAGCAGCGTCGAGGGGGAGCTGTTTTTT	CASSVEGELFF
TRBJ1-3	-	TRBV10-3	-	TGTGCCATCAGTGGGGGGGACATGACTGGAAACACCATATATTTT	CAISGGDMTGNTIYF
TRBJ2-7	-	TRBV5-4	TRBD2	TGTGCCAGCAGCCCGCGGACTAGCGCTTCTTTCGAGCAGTACTTC	CASSPRTSASFEQYF
TRBJ1-1	few	TRBV12-3/TRBV12-4	-	TGTGCCAGCACCCGTCAGGGTGGAAAAGCTTTCTTT	CASTRQGGKAFF
TRBJ1-2	-	TRBV6-5	TRBD1	TGTGCCAGCAGCCAGACAGGGCACGATAACTATGGCTACACCTTC	CASSQTGHDNYGYTF
TRBJ2-7	-	TRBV13	-	TGTGCCAGCAGCTCACAGGGTCACGAGCAGTACTTC	CASSSQGHEQYF
TRBJ2-5	-	TRBV6-2/TRBV6-3	-	TGTGCCAGCAGTTACCGGAAACAAGAGACCCAGTACTTC	CASSYRKQETQYF
TRBJ1-2	-	TRBV10-3	-	TGTGCCATCAGTGAGTCCCCTGGCGGAACGGAGGGCTACACCTTC	CAISESPGGTEGYTF
TRBJ1-1	-	TRBV6-1	-	TGTGCCAGCAGTGAAAGGTGGACTGAAGCTTTCTTT	CASSERWTEAFF
TRBJ1-2	-	TRBV28	TRBD1	TGTGCCAGCAGTTCGGGACAGGGTTCCTATGGCTACACCTTC	CASSSGQGSYGYTF
TRBJ2-3	-	TRBV30	-	TGTGCCTGGGGGCTGGGATTCACAGATACGCAGTATTTT	CAWGLGFTDTQYF
TRBJ2-7	-	TRBV7-6	-	TGTGCCAGCAGCTTATATTCTTCCGTAGGGCAGGCCCTTTACGAGCAGTACTTC	CASSLYSSVGQALYEQYF
TRBJ1-1	once	TRBV19	TRBD1	TGTGCCAGTAGCCCGGACAGGTCCGGGGGGGAGGCTTTCTTT	CASSPDRSGGEAFF
TRBJ1-3	-	TRBV27	-	TGTGCCAGCAGTCGGACAAATACTGGAAACACCATATATTTT	CASSRTNTGNTIYF
TRBJ2-1	-	TRBV5-1	TRBD2	TGCGCCAGCAGCTTAGGACTAGCGGGGGGGCCGAAGGTTGTTGAGCAGTTCTTC	CASSLGLAGGPKVVEQFF
TRBJ1-2	-	TRBV10-3	-	TGTGCCGCCACGGCCGGCCGGGACACGGGAGATGGCTACACCTTC	CAATAGRDTGDGYTF
TRBJ2-5	-	TRBV5-1	-	TGCGCCAGCAGCCCGGGGACACCTCGGGGGGAGACCCAGTACTTC	CASSPGTPRGETQYF
TRBJ1-6	-	TRBV19	-	TGTGCCAGTAGTATCGTAGGGTACAGCTCCTATAATTCACCCCTCCACTTT	CASSIVGYSSYNSPLHF
TRBJ1-3	-	TRBV5-1	-	TGCGCCAGCAGTCCCTTAGGAGTAGACACCATATATTTT	CASSPLGVDTIYF
TRBJ2-7	-	TRBV15	-	TGTGCCACCAGCAGAGAGTGGGACCCTTCCTACGAGCAGTACTTC	CATSREWDPSYEQYF
TRBJ1-2	-	TRBV11-2	TRBD1	TGTGCCAGCAGGCCAACCGACAGGGTCTATGGCTACACCTTC	CASRPTDRVYGYTF